Each of the 31 T cell receptor beta chains below was sequenced from the same sample in a study of cytomegalovirus exposure and HLA in healthy donors. PCR primers comprised 60 Vbeta and 13 Jbeta primers. Clones were sequenced by immunoSEQ multiplex PCR, and TCRdb holds only the in-frame ones, with some missing. The sample carries 150,000 to 200,000 clones, approximately 85% recorded once. The sequenced sample consisted of PBMCs. Source of these receptors: a woman aged 45-59 years in good health and CMV-seronegative.

The chain combines TRBV28 with TRBJ1-2, with D possibly TRBD1 on 5 matching bases. The CDR3 extends over 16 amino acids. V was trimmed by 4 bases and J by 8 bases, leaving 23 bases between them. Germline V lookup: CDR1 MDHEN, CDR2 SYDVKM. CDR3 region: CASSSVWAGQEAGYTF. The DNA for the CDR3 is TGTGCCAGCAGTTCAGTCTGGGCGGGGCAAGAGGCGGGCTACACCTTC.

This clone was seen a handful of times. The chain uses TRBV13 and TRBJ1-2; D is ambiguous. V lost 7 bases to trimming and J lost 0 bases, with 9 bases between them. CDR3 size: 13 residues. Germline CDR1 reads PRHDT; CDR2 reads FYEKMQ (reference sequence). The CDR3 coding sequence is TGTGCCAGCAAAGAGGTCGCTAACTATGGCTACACCTTC. Translating it yields CASKEVANYGYTF.

V usage is TRBV6-5 and J usage is TRBJ2-2; D ambiguous. V was shortened by 2 bases and J by 2 bases, with 12 bases between the two germline ends. The CDR3 totals 16 residues. Germline V CDR1 and CDR2: MNHEY, SVGAGI. CDR3 DNA sequence: TGTGCCAGCAGTTACGACTTGGCTTTCAACACCGGGGAGCTGTTTTTT. It yields the protein CASSYDLAFNTGELFF.

The V gene is TRBV5-1, the J gene TRBJ2-7; 7 bases map to TRBD2. The germline V gene encodes CDR1 SGHRS and CDR2 YFSETQ. The ends lost 0 bases at V and 0 bases at J; junction bases unmatched: 3. The CDR3 totals 15 residues. This CDR3 is CASSLGAGYSYEQYF. The CDR3 DNA sequence: TGCGCCAGCAGCTTGGGAGCGGGATACTCCTACGAGCAGTACTTC.

The chain is built from TRBV6-1 and TRBJ1-5; D possibly corresponds to TRBD1 (6 bases). V was cut by 10 bases and J by 8 bases, with 21 bases left in between. The CDR3 extends over 14 amino acids. Germline V gene sequence: CDR1 MNHNS, CDR2 SASEGT. The CDR3 DNA reads as TGTGCCACCCACATTCGGGGGGGGCGAGAGCCCCAGCATTTT. Amino acids: CATHIRGGREPQHF.

This clone occurred once. The chain combines TRBV10-3 with TRBJ1-2; 8 nucleotides agree with TRBD1. There are 15 residues in the CDR3. CDR1 is ENHRY, CDR2 SYGVKD, per germline. J gave up 1 base and V 2 bases, and 3 bases lay outside the gene matches. In DNA, the CDR3 is TGTGCCATCAGTGAGCAGGGGGCCCTTAACTATGGCTACACCTTC. This sequence encodes CAISEQGALNYGYTF.

V is TRBV7-6 and J is TRBJ2-7; D is uncertain. The V end was cut by 2 bases, the J end by 0 bases, with 5 bases between. Germline lookup yields CDR1 SGHVS and CDR2 FNYEAQ. CDR3 length: 13 amino acids. CDR3 protein: CASSLPFSYEQYF. CDR3 in DNA: TGTGCCAGCAGCTTACCCTTCTCCTACGAGCAGTACTTC.

The chain is built from TRBV11-2 and TRBJ1-1; 10 nucleotides match TRBD1. The CDR3 sequence is 15 residues long. The V and J ends lost 8 bases and 4 bases, in that order; junction bases with no gene match: 10. The germline V gene encodes CDR1 SGHAT and CDR2 FQNNGV. The CDR3 protein is CASGRQGARSTEAFF. The CDR3 DNA is TGTGCCAGCGGGAGACAGGGGGCGCGTAGCACTGAAGCTTTCTTT. Supplemented by reference TRBV11-2 and TRBJ1-1, the full variable domain reads EAGVAQSPRYKIIEKRQSVAFWCNPISGHATLYWYQQILGQGPKLLIQFQNNGVVDDSQLPKDRFSAERLKGVDSTLKIQPAKLEDSAVYLCASGRQGARSTEAFFGQGTRLTVV.

This chain uses TRBV6-5 with TRBJ2-3; perhaps TRBD2 as D (6 bases). This CDR3 contains 15 residues. Trimming cost V 8 bases and J 4 bases, with 19 bases left between them. Germline V gene lookup returns CDR1 MNHEY and CDR2 SVGAGI. CDR3 in amino acids: CASRQEGQFADTQYF. The DNA of the CDR3 is TGTGCCAGCCGCCAGGAGGGGCAGTTTGCAGATACGCAGTATTTT.

The chain joins TRBV10-1 to TRBJ2-5; TRBD1 agrees at 7 bases. CDR1 is WNHNN and CDR2 is SYGVQD in the germline V gene (reference sequence). The CDR3 sequence is 14 residues long. V trimming: 4 bases; J trimming: 1 base; junction bases outside the gene matches: 3. CDR3 sequence reads: CASSARTGQETQYF. CDR3 in DNA: TGCGCCAGCAGTGCGAGGACAGGCCAAGAGACCCAGTACTTC.

V is TRBV4-1 and J is TRBJ2-5; D perhaps matches TRBD1 (5 bases). Trimming left V 2 bases short and J 2 bases short, with 12 bases between. This CDR3 is 15 amino acids long. Germline CDR1 and CDR2: MGHRA and YSYEKL. The CDR3 loop is CASSQLSQGQETQYF. The CDR3 bases are TGCGCCAGCAGCCAATTGTCCCAGGGACAAGAGACCCAGTACTTC.

The rearrangement links TRBV7-2 to TRBJ2-2; tentatively, D is TRBD1 (6 bases). Germline CDR1 is SGHTA and CDR2 is FQGNSA. V was cut by 1 base and J by 2 bases, with 8 bases left in between. The CDR3 is 15 amino acids. CDR3 loop: CASSLGTVNTGELFF. The CDR3 DNA is TGTGCCAGCAGCTTAGGGACAGTAAACACCGGGGAGCTGTTTTTT.

In its sample, this clone was seen a few times. This chain uses TRBV6-4 with TRBJ2-2; 9 nucleotides match TRBD2. The V segment lost 8 bases and the J segment 4 bases; nucleotides outside the gene matches: 5. The CDR3 totals 14 residues. Germline V CDR1 and CDR2: MRHNA, SNTAGT. CDR3 amino acids: CASSLLAGTGELFF. The DNA of the CDR3 is TGTGCCAGCTCCCTACTAGCGGGCACCGGGGAGCTGTTTTTT.

The V and J genes are TRBV4-1 and TRBJ1-5; 8 bases fit TRBD1. This CDR3 region has 15 residues. Germline V gene sequence: CDR1 MGHRA, CDR2 YSYEKL. The trim removed 5 bases at V and 0 bases at J, leaving 3 bases unmatched. For the CDR3, the DNA is TGCGCCAGCAGCGCGGACAGGGATAGCAATCAGCCCCAGCATTTT. It codes for CASSADRDSNQPQHF.

This chain uses TRBV7-9 with TRBJ2-7; 10 nucleotides line up with TRBD1. V was clipped by 2 bases and J by 7 bases; unmatched bases: 8. There are 15 residues in the CDR3. From germline, CDR1 is SEHNR and CDR2 FQNEAQ (reference sequence). Written as DNA, the CDR3 is TGTGCCAGCAGCTTATTTGGGACAGGGGATGTAGAGCAGTACTTC. This codes for CASSLFGTGDVEQYF.

This clone was observed once. The V gene is TRBV5-4, the J gene TRBJ2-7, with TRBD1 as a possible D gene (5 bases). The V gene lost 1 base and the J gene lost 2 bases, with 19 bases spanning the gap. The germline V gene encodes CDR1 SGHNT and CDR2 YYREEE (reference sequence). The CDR3 length is 17 residues. The CDR3 DNA follows: TGTGCCAGCAGCTTGTCGGTAGAGGCAGGGTTAACCTACGAGCAGTACTTC. This encodes CASSLSVEAGLTYEQYF.

This clone was observed a single time. The V gene is TRBV18, the J gene TRBJ2-3, with TRBD1 identical over 9 bases. The CDR3 is 16 residues long. Germline lookup yields CDR1 KGHSH and CDR2 LQKENI. The V gene end was trimmed by 5 bases and the J gene end by 3 bases; junction bases not matched to a gene: 9. CDR3 in DNA: TGTGCCAGCTCATTCTCCGGGACAGGGTTGACAGATACGCAGTATTTT. Amino acids: CASSFSGTGLTDTQYF. Based on the CDR3 plus reference TRBV18 and TRBJ2-3, the full variable domain is NAGVMQNPRHLVRRRGQEARLRCSPMKGHSHVYWYRQLPEEGLKFMVYLQKENIIDESGMPKERFSAEFPKEGPSILRIQQVVRGDSAAYFCASSFSGTGLTDTQYFGPGTRLTVL.

V and J are TRBV11-3 and TRBJ2-7; TRBD2 matches at 8 bases. V lost 0 bases, J lost 7 bases, and 8 bases stayed unmatched. Germline assignment: CDR1 SGHNT and CDR2 YENEEA. This CDR3 has 15 amino acids. CDR3 sequence: CASSLETGGRSEQYF. The CDR3 DNA is TGTGCCAGCAGCTTAGAGACGGGGGGGAGATCAGAGCAGTACTTC. Full variable domain (rest looked up from reference TRBV11-3 and TRBJ2-7): EAGVVQSPRYKIIEKKQPVAFWCNPISGHNTLYWYLQNLGQGPELLIRYENEEAVDDSQLPKDRFSAERLKGVDSTLKIQPAELGDSAVYLCASSLETGGRSEQYFGPGTRLTVT.

The V and J genes are TRBV7-8 and TRBJ2-5, with D maybe TRBD2 (6 bases). TRBJ2-7 matches the DNA end more closely, so the J call is doubtful. In germline, CDR1 is SGHVS, CDR2 FQNEAQ. The CDR3 covers 15 residues. This chain's CDR3 is CASSSALAGPYEQYF. Here the CDR3 DNA reads TGTGCCAGCAGCTCAGCTTTGGCGGGACCGTACGAGCAGTACTTC.

This rearrangement joins TRBV28 to TRBJ1-2; D unresolved. Germline V gene lookup returns CDR1 MDHEN and CDR2 SYDVKM. The CDR3 is made up of 12 amino acids. V was trimmed by 5 bases and J by 4 bases, leaving 8 bases between them. For the CDR3, the DNA is TGTGCCAGCAGTCCCCATAGCTATGGCTACACCTTC. Encoded protein: CASSPHSYGYTF.

The chain combines TRBV5-1 with TRBJ2-5, with 9 positions matching TRBD2. The junction had 12 bases not matched to a gene; V was cut back by 4 bases and J by 5 bases. The CDR3 runs 16 residues. Germline-derived CDR1 and CDR2 are SGHRS and YFSETQ. The CDR3 loop reads CASSPQASGIRETQYF. DNA of the CDR3: TGCGCCAGCAGCCCCCAGGCTAGCGGGATTCGGGAGACCCAGTACTTC. Full variable domain (rest looked up from reference TRBV5-1 and TRBJ2-5): KAGVTQTPRYLIKTRGQQVTLSCSPISGHRSVSWYQQTPGQGLQFLFEYFSETQRNKGNFPGRFSGRQFSNSRSEMNVSTLELGDSALYLCASSPQASGIRETQYFGPGTRLLVL.

This clone showed up just a few times. The chain uses TRBV19 and TRBJ2-3; no clear D gene. The CDR3 runs to 13 residues. Germline CDR1 and CDR2: LNHDA and SQIVND (reference sequence). V gave up 6 bases and J gave up 3 bases, with 10 bases separating them. The CDR3 DNA follows: TGTGCCAGTAGCCTCCCAGGAACAGATACGCAGTATTTT. It encodes CASSLPGTDTQYF.

This clone was counted between two and nine times. This chain joins TRBV18 and TRBJ1-1; tentatively, D is TRBD1 (6 bases). Germline-derived CDR1 and CDR2 are KGHSH and LQKENI. The CDR3 runs 16 residues. V was trimmed by 2 bases and J by 5 bases, leaving 18 bases between them. The CDR3 sequence is CASSPWTVSRGTEAFF. The CDR3 region has the DNA TGTGCCAGCTCACCATGGACAGTTTCCCGGGGTACTGAAGCTTTCTTT.

With respect to this clone: A junction boundary mismatches the germline segment, possibly from a read error. The chain uses TRBV7-3 and TRBJ2-1, with 9 nucleotides matching TRBD2. The CDR3 consists of 15 residues. Per the germline V gene, CDR1 is SGHTA and CDR2 is FQGTGA. Written as DNA, the CDR3 is TGTACCAGCAGCTTGGTACTAGCGGGCTACAATGAGCAGTTCTTC. Translating it yields CTSSLVLAGYNEQFF.

V is TRBV19 and J is TRBJ2-7, with TRBD2 as a possible D gene (5 bases). This CDR3 has 14 residues. Germline loops: CDR1 LNHDA, CDR2 SQIVND (reference sequence). V lost 1 base and J lost 7, with 14 bases in between. The CDR3 is CASSIVGGTREQYF. In nucleotides, the CDR3 is TGTGCCAGTAGTATAGTAGGCGGAACTAGAGAGCAGTACTTC.

J is TRBJ2-2 and V is TRBV10-1; possible D gene TRBD1, 5 bases. Germline V gives CDR1 WNHNN, CDR2 SYGVQD (reference sequence). CDR3 length equals 15 residues. Between the trimmed V and J ends, which lost 5 bases and 3 bases, there was a span of 13 bases. The CDR3 reads CASSPDNRDTGELFF. The CDR3 nucleotides are TGCGCCAGCAGTCCGGACAATAGGGACACCGGGGAGCTGTTTTTT.

This rearrangement joins TRBV2 to TRBJ2-1, with 8 positions matching TRBD1. Losses at the gene ends were 6 bases for V and 3 bases for J; bases not matched to a gene: 4. The CDR3 is 14 amino acids. The germline V gene has CDR1 SNHLY and CDR2 FYNNEI. The CDR3 DNA reads TGTGCCAGCAGCGGACAGGGTATCTACAATGAGCAGTTCTTC. This sequence encodes CASSGQGIYNEQFF.

The chain recombines TRBV5-5 with TRBJ2-1, with a tentative D call TRBD1 (6 bases). Looked up from germline, CDR1 is SGHKS and CDR2 is YYEKEE (reference sequence). The V end lost 6 bases, the J end lost 1 base, and 14 bases lay between the germline ends. The CDR3 is 15 residues long. CDR3 DNA: TGTGCCAGCATAGAACAGGGTTCGTCCTACAATGAGCAGTTCTTC. Protein sequence: CASIEQGSSYNEQFF.

The V and J genes are TRBV4-2 and TRBJ1-3; D gene ambiguous. CDR3 length equals 15 residues. Germline V gives CDR1 LGHNA, CDR2 YNFKEQ. Trimming stripped 4 bases from V and 4 bases from J, with 14 bases between. The CDR3 is CASSPTSSGGNTIYF. CDR3 sequence (DNA): TGTGCCAGCAGCCCCACCTCTTCGGGAGGAAACACCATATATTTT.

This clone was seen only once. The gene calls are TRBV28 and TRBJ1-1; D unclear. The V gene lost 3 bases and the J gene lost 7 bases, with 9 bases spanning the gap. This CDR3 spans 12 amino acids. Per germline, CDR1 MDHEN and CDR2 SYDVKM. CDR3 sequence (DNA): TGTGCCAGCAGTTTTACCGGGATTGAAGCTTTCTTT. Translation gives CASSFTGIEAFF.

The rearrangement joins TRBV9 to TRBJ2-1; 10 bases match TRBD1. Germline V lookup: CDR1 SGDLS, CDR2 YYNGEE. The CDR3 extends over 17 amino acids. V shed 3 bases, J shed 5 bases, and the junction held 11 bases outside the gene matches. The CDR3 region is CASSDHPGQGVNNEQFF. CDR3 bases: TGTGCCAGCAGCGACCACCCCGGACAGGGGGTTAACAATGAGCAGTTCTTC.